These 13 T cell receptor beta chains share one sample of origin, sequenced in a study of CD8 T cells in ankylosing spondylitis (dated by TCRdb to the late 2010s). Results the study describes overall, beyond this receptor: A TCR beta motif made up of under ten highly homologous amino acid variants appeared to be characteristic of blood from ankylosing spondylitis patients.

Receptor libraries were prepared by 5' RACE. TCRdb names Illumina HiSeq 2500 as the instrument used. The raw public data were reprocessed by TCRdb itself: fastp quality trimming at Q25, MiXCR clonotype calling, in-frame beta chains only. CDR3 protein duplicates are merged, each entry listing the most common genes and DNA. Here the sample has more than 650,000 distinct CDR3 sequences; around 11% occur a single time. The top ten hold less than 0.65% of the sample. These receptors have no identified antigens. The sequenced material came from blood, either unsorted or a sorted T cell fraction (not recorded which). The source is a male donor with ankylosing spondylitis.

The chain recombines TRBV12-3 or TRBV12-4 with TRBJ2-1; 9 bases line up with TRBD2. V dropped 3 bases and J dropped 2; count of bases not matched to a gene: 5. The CDR3 sequence is 16 residues long. The CDR3 nucleotides are TGTGCCAGCAGTTTTCGTAGCGGGAGCCCCTACAATGAGCAGTTCTTC. This gives the protein CASSFRSGSPYNEQFF.

This clonotype was picked up many times. The gene calls are TRBV5-1 and TRBJ1-6, with a weak D call TRBD1 (5 bases). This CDR3 region has 15 residues. The V gene's germline CDR1 is SGHRS and CDR2 YFSETQ. The ends were cut back, 4 bases at V and 10 bases at J, with 18 bases in the middle. CDR3 DNA: TGCGCCAGCAGCCCCAGCCGGGGGTTAGACTCACCCCTCCACTTT. Encoded protein: CASSPSRGLDSPLHF.

This clonotype was recorded many times. This rearrangement joins TRBV6-1 to TRBJ1-1; tentative D call: TRBD1 (5 bases). V lost 10 bases, J lost 0 bases, and 12 bases lay in between. Germline CDR1 reads MNHNS; CDR2 reads SASEGT. The CDR3 has 13 residues. CDR3 nucleotides: TGTGCCACCTCGGGACTTTTGAACACTGAAGCTTTCTTT. Protein product: CATSGLLNTEAFF.

The chain is built from TRBV5-1 and TRBJ1-1; D is unclear. V was clipped by 3 bases and J by 1 base, with 13 bases between them. Germline CDR1 reads SGHRS; CDR2 reads YFSETQ. This CDR3 contains 15 residues. The chain's CDR3 is CASSWRAGGNTEAFF. The CDR3 DNA reads as TGCGCCAGCAGCTGGCGGGCAGGAGGGAACACTGAAGCTTTCTTT. Full variable domain (missing parts from reference TRBV5-1 and TRBJ1-1): KAGVTQTPRYLIKTRGQQVTLSCSPISGHRSVSWYQQTPGQGLQFLFEYFSETQRNKGNFPGRFSGRQFSNSRSEMNVSTLELGDSALYLCASSWRAGGNTEAFFGQGTRLTVV.

The chain joins TRBV20-1 to TRBJ2-5; 11 bases align to TRBD2. Per germline, CDR1 DFQATT and CDR2 SNEGSKA (reference sequence). The trim removed 3 bases at V and 5 bases at J, leaving 8 bases unmatched. The CDR3 is 15 amino acids. Here the CDR3 reads CSASLVGLAAETQYF. In nucleotides, the CDR3 is TGCAGTGCTAGCCTTGTGGGACTAGCGGCGGAGACCCAGTACTTC.

V is TRBV20-1 and J is TRBJ1-1; a weak D match, TRBD1 (5 bases). Germline V CDR1 and CDR2: DFQATT, SNEGSKA (reference sequence). The CDR3 runs 15 residues. CDR3 bases: TGCTGTGTCCCCCTTCGGGGCTCCATGAACACTGAAGCTTTCTTT. Protein sequence: CCVPLRGSMNTEAFF.

In this sample, this clonotype turned up a few times. The chain combines TRBV6-1 with TRBJ2-3; D unresolved. The germline gives CDR1 MNHNS, CDR2 SASEGT. This CDR3 contains 14 residues. Trimming removed 6 bases at V and 4 bases at J, with 14 bases between. DNA for the CDR3: TGTGCCAGCAGCCCTGTATTTCCCCCAGATACGCAGTATTTT. Amino acid sequence: CASSPVFPPDTQYF.

Only a few counts were recorded for this clonotype. J is TRBJ1-1 and V is TRBV9; D is unclear. Between the trimmed V and J ends, which lost 5 bases and 3 bases, there was a span of 17 bases. Germline CDR1 SGDLS, CDR2 YYNGEE. The CDR3 has 15 residues. CDR3 sequence: CASRRSPWLDTEAFF. The CDR3 DNA is TGTGCCAGCAGGCGTAGCCCATGGTTGGACACTGAAGCTTTCTTT.

The sample holds many counts of this clonotype. The chain has TRBV4-1 and TRBJ1-5; D gene uncertain. The germline gives CDR1 MGHRA, CDR2 YSYEKL. The CDR3 has 13 amino acids. V lost 4 bases and J lost 9, with 13 bases in between. The CDR3 sequence: CASSPFGVAPQHF. The CDR3 DNA is TGCGCCAGCAGCCCCTTTGGGGTAGCGCCCCAGCATTTT.

The sample holds a few counts of this clonotype. J is TRBJ2-3 and V is TRBV7-3, with D uncertain. Germline-derived CDR1 and CDR2 are SGHTA and FQGTGA. V lost 2 bases to trimming and J lost 6 bases, with 12 bases between them. CDR3 length: 14 amino acids. The CDR3 region is CASSLRTGSDTQYF. CDR3 coding DNA: TGTGCCAGCAGCTTACGAACTGGGTCGGATACGCAGTATTTT.

This clonotype came up many times. The chain employs TRBV12-3 or TRBV12-4 and TRBJ2-2, with D maybe TRBD1 (5 bases). The length of the CDR3 is 15 residues. Trimming stripped 3 bases from V and 6 bases from J, with 14 bases between. The chain's CDR3 is CASSFGPQGSGELFF. The DNA of the CDR3 is TGTGCCAGCAGTTTTGGCCCCCAGGGTTCCGGGGAGCTGTTTTTT.

This clonotype came up a few times. V gene TRBV30 combines with J gene TRBJ2-1; D is possibly TRBD2 (6 bases). Germline CDR1 and CDR2: GTSNPN and SVGIG (reference sequence). CDR3 length: 16 amino acids. Trimming cost V 0 bases and J 2 bases, with 14 bases left between them. The CDR3 protein is CAWSVLGGVPYNEQFF. The CDR3 nucleotides read TGTGCCTGGAGTGTACTGGGCGGGGTCCCCTACAATGAGCAGTTCTTC.

This clonotype was picked up a small number of times. The rearrangement uses TRBV20-1 and TRBJ1-2; TRBD1 matches 10 bases. The CDR3 is 16 residues long. The germline CDR1 and CDR2 sequences are DFQATT and SNEGSKA (reference sequence). V shed 3 bases and J 5 bases; nucleotides not matched to a gene: 12. CDR3 sequence (DNA): TGCAGTGCTAGGGGGGCCCGGACAGGGGGGAGATATGGCTACACCTTC. This translates into CSARGARTGGRYGYTF.